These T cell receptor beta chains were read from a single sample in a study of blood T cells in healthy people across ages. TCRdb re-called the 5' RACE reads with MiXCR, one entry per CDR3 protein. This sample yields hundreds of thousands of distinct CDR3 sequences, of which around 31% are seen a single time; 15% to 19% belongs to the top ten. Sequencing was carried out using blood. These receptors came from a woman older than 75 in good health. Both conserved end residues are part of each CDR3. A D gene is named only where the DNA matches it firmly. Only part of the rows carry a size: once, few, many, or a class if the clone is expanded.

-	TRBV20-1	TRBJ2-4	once	CSAQRGGRAKNIQYF	TGCAGTGCGCAGAGAGGGGGGAGAGCCAAAAACATTCAGTACTTC
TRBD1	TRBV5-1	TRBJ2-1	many	CASSLGDRVINEQFF	TGCGCCAGCAGCTTGGGGGACAGGGTAATCAATGAGCAGTTCTTC
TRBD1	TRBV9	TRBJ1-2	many	CASSAGQGGIGYTF	TGTGCCAGCAGCGCCGGACAGGGCGGGATTGGCTACACCTTC
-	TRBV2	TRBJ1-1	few	CASRRGENTEAFF	TGTGCCAGCAGGAGAGGAGAGAACACTGAAGCTTTCTTT
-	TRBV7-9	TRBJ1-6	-	CAAVRAGTYNSPLHF	TGTGCCGCTGTCAGGGCCGGCACCTATAATTCACCCCTCCACTTT
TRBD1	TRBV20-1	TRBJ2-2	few	CSARDRGRWAGELFF	TGCAGTGCTAGGGATAGGGGGCGATGGGCCGGGGAGCTGTTTTTT
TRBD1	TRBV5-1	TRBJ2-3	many	CASSFRTGVGDTQYF	TGCGCCAGCAGCTTTCGGACAGGGGTCGGAGATACGCAGTATTTT
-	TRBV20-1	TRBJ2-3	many	CSAREGDTQYF	TGCAGTGCTAGAGAGGGGGATACGCAGTATTTT
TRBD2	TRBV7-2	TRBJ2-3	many	CASSFGGGEDTQYF	TGTGCCAGCAGCTTCGGGGGGGGTGAAGATACGCAGTATTTT
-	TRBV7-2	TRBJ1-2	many	CASTYRRSRVDGYTF	TGTGCCAGCACCTACCGTCGGTCCAGGGTGGATGGCTACACCTTC
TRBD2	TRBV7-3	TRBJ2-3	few	CASSLDGGGGDTQYF	TGTGCCAGCAGCTTGGATGGCGGGGGGGGAGATACGCAGTATTTT
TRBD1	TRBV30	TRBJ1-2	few	CAWMAISDRGNGYTF	TGTGCCTGGATGGCAATTTCAGACAGGGGAAACGGCTACACCTTC
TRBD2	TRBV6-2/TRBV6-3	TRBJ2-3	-	CASSPRVAGGSSDTQYF	TGTGCCAGCAGCCCCCGGGTTGCGGGGGGTTCCTCGGATACGCAGTATTTT
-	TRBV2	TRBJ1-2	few	CASSIRTSNYGYTF	TGTGCCAGCAGTATTCGGACGTCTAACTATGGCTACACCTTC
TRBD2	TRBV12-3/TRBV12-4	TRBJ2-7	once	CASSFTSGGRETRYF	TGTGCCAGCAGTTTTACTAGCGGGGGTAGAGAGACCCGGTACTTC
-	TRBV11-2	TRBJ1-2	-	CASSKTWDINGYTF	TGTGCCAGCAGCAAGACTTGGGACATTAATGGCTACACCTTC